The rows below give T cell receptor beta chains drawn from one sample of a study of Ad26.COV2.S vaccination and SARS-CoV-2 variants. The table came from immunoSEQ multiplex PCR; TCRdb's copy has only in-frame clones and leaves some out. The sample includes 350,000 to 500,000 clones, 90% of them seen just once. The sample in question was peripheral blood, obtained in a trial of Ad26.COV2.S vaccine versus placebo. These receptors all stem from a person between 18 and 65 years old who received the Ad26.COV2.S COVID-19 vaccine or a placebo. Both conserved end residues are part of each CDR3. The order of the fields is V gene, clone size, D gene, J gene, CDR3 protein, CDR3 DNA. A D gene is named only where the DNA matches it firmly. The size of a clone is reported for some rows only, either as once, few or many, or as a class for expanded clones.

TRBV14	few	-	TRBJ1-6	CASSQEFTPLHF	TGTGCCAGCAGCCAAGAATTTACACCCCTCCACTTT
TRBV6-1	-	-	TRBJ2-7	CASSEVGESKGQYF	TGTGCCAGCAGTGAAGTGGGCGAATCCAAGGGGCAGTACTTC
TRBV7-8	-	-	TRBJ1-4	CASSPRGSTNEKLFF	TGTGCCAGCAGCCCGAGAGGGTCAACTAATGAAAAACTGTTTTTT
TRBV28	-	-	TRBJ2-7	CASSLSGGDAYEQYF	TGTGCCAGCAGTTTATCCGGGGGAGACGCCTACGAGCAGTACTTC
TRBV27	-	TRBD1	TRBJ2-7	CASSLSSGTGDYEQYF	TGTGCCAGCAGTTTATCTTCCGGGACAGGGGACTACGAGCAGTACTTC
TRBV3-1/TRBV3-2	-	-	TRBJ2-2	CASSQGLAGELFF	TGTGCCAGCAGCCAAGGACTAGCCGGGGAGCTGTTTTTT
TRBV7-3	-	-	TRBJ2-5	CASSRGGQETQYF	TGTGCCAGCAGCCGAGGGGGACAAGAGACCCAGTACTTC
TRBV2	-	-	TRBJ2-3	CASSPRPRASDTQYF	TGTGCCAGCAGCCCCCGGCCCAGAGCCTCAGATACGCAGTATTTT
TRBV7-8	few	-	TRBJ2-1	CASSPHNEQFF	TGTGCCAGCAGCCCCCACAATGAGCAGTTCTTC
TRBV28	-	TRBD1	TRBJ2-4	CASSPGTGYNIQYF	TGTGCCAGCAGCCCCGGGACAGGATATAACATTCAGTACTTC